This T cell receptor (beta chain) is from a study of blood T cells in healthy people across ages. At the level of the study: The capture of about one barcoded beta molecule per two T cells was achieved by template switching.

The germline V gene has CDR1 SNHLY and CDR2 FYNNEI. V trimming: 6 bases; J trimming: 6 bases; junction bases outside the gene matches: 6. The CDR3 spans 14 residues. As for this clonotype: The antigen remains undetermined.

A second PCR, run for about 7 to 11 cycles, used a sample-barcoded 5' primer plus a J-beta primer mix. Every cDNA molecule carried a tag from a template-switch adaptor bearing 12 random nucleotides. TCRdb processed the 5' RACE reads anew with MiXCR; each CDR3 protein has one entry. This table holds hundreds of thousands of distinct CDR3 sequences, 56% found once. Findings and caveats of the study: Observed TCR beta diversity per million T cells went down as age went up. This fall followed a roughly linear course with age.

Every sample had a minimum of 6.5 million PBMCs isolated. The TCR was taken from a middle-aged man in good health. The rearrangement joins TRBV2 to TRBJ1-5; 9 bases fit TRBD1. Material: blood. This CDR3 is CASRTDRGSQPQHF. For the CDR3, the DNA is TGTGCCAGCAGAACCGACAGGGGGAGTCAGCCCCAGCATTTT. Together with reference TRBV2 and TRBJ1-5, the CDR3 gives the full variable domain: EPEVTQTPSHQVTQMGQEVILRCVPISNHLYFYWYRQILGQKVEFLVSFYNNEISEKSEIFDDQFSVERPDGSNFTLKIRSTKLEDSAMYFCASRTDRGSQPQHFGDGTRLSIL.